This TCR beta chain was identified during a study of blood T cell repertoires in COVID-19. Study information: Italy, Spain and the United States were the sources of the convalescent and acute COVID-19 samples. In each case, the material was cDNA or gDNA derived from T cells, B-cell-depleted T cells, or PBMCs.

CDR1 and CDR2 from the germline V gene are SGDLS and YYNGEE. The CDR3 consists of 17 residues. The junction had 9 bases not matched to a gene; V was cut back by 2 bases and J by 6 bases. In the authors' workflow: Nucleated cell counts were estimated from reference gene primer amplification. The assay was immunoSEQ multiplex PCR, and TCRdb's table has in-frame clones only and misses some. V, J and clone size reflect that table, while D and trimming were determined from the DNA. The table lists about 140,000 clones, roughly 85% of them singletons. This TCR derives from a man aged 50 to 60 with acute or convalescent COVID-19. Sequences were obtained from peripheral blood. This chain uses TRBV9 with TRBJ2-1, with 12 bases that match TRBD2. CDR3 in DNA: TGTGCCAGCAGCGTCTACTCTAGCGGGAGGGCCGGCAATGAGCAGTTCTTC. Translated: CASSVYSSGRAGNEQFF.